This T cell receptor (beta chain) originates from a study of vaccination and CD4 T cells after COVID-19 (dated by TCRdb to about 2022). Regarding the complete study: Convalescent patients had a positive SARS-CoV-2 result on nasal swab PCR, and of these patients, several had mild disease and one had severe disease. As controls, cultures received a CEFX viral epitope pool (the positive control), an HIV-1 Nef peptide pool (the negative control), or no peptide at all. The convalescent cohort included six males and four females, with two Hispanic individuals, seven Caucasians, two Asians and one multiracial person. In roughly 11 COVID-19 convalescent patients and 4 infection-naive healthy vaccine recipients, the spike-specific CD4+ TCR repertoire before mRNA vaccination was compared with the repertoire after mRNA vaccination. Post-COVID blood samples were collected from convalescent patients a median of around 100 days after diagnosis, with a range of roughly 30 to 161 days. Culture stimuli were overlapping spike peptide pools from SARS-CoV-2 and from the common cold coronaviruses HCoV-NL63, HCoV-OC43 and HCoV-229E. Participants received two doses of either the Pfizer-BioNTech BNT162b2 vaccine (n=8) or the Moderna mRNA-1273 vaccine (n=2). Post-vaccine blood samples were collected a median of about 72 days after the second vaccine dose, ranging from about 12 to 241 days. Beyond this particular receptor, the publication reports: In convalescent patients, a median around 86% of post-vaccine SARS-CoV-2-reactive clones were detected only after vaccination, and vaccine-specific priming was suggested by this finding. An increase in the median number of SARS-CoV-2-reactive clonotypes from approximately 21 after infection to about 39 after vaccination was observed, but the change was not found to be significant. The number of convalescent patients in the study was relatively small, and the study did not examine early timepoints following natural infection. In convalescent patients, nearly all vaccine-specific clones (304 of 307) were found to be mono-reactive for SARS-CoV-2 spike rather than cross-reactive with common cold coronaviruses.

The germline V gene (reference sequence) supplies CDR1 WNHNN and CDR2 SYGVQD. Trimming removed 3 bases from V and 2 bases from J; the gene matches leave 8 bases unexplained. Including the terminal cysteine and phenylalanine, the CDR3 comprises 16 residues. The retained sequence is limited to the CDR3, 48 bases, with the frame set at the first base. What the treatment or condition label conveys for this sample: roughly 11-day PBMC culture with coronavirus spike peptide pools or control peptides (ViraFEST assay). The study used the ViraFEST assay, which expanded antigen-specific T cells with peptide pools and then identified expanded clonotypes by TCR sequencing. The positive SARS-CoV-2 PCR tests of the convalescent patients were dated from March to December 2020, before the Alpha, Beta and Delta variants emerged in the United States. Each well held roughly 2 million PBMCs cultured in IMDM containing roughly 5% human AB serum and approximately 9.4 IU/ml IL-2, with roughly 9.2 ug/ml peptide pools added. Half of the culture medium was replaced with fresh IL-2-containing medium on days 3 and 7. After about 11 days of culture, CD4+ T cells were isolated by negative selection using the EasySep CD4+ T cell isolation kit. PBMCs were separated from whole blood using Ficoll-Paque Plus gradient centrifugation and then either used fresh or cryopreserved at -140C. Culture conditions were generally each tested in triplicate wells.

Libraries were constructed by PCR. At the Johns Hopkins FTIC core, DNA from the cultured CD4+ T cells underwent TCR sequencing with the Oncomine TCR Beta short-read assay. The QIAamp micro DNA kit was used to extract genomic DNA from the cultured CD4+ T cells. Oncomine TCR Beta libraries from cultured CD4+ T cells were pooled using unique dual indexes and sequenced on an Illumina iSeq 100. In the authors' own workflow: Non-productive sequences were filtered out, and CDR3s that did not start with C, did not end with F or W, or were shorter than 7 amino acids were discarded. The MANAFEST web application was used to identify antigen-specific clonotypes by comparing peptide-stimulated wells against reference wells and other culture wells. An FDR below 0.05, an odds ratio above 5, and a productive frequency above 0.1% in at least two of three replicate wells were required for clones to be considered positive. Clonotypes that were significantly expanded in both SARS-CoV-2 spike wells and at least one common cold coronavirus spike condition were defined as cross-reactive. Using R version 3.6.1, CDR3 homology was evaluated through Levenshtein distances (stringdist) along with unrooted phylogenetic trees (ape). The public reads were reanalyzed by TCRdb: fastp trimming at Q25, MiXCR alignment, in-frame beta chains only. CDR3 protein duplicates are merged, each entry listing the most common genes and DNA. The V and J calls shown here were made by TCRdb, not taken from the authors' results. The sample table lists about 7,100 distinct CDR3 sequences, approximately 74% of them with a count of one. The ten largest account for more than 14% of the sample.

As to this clonotype: No antigen is known for it. The record has no base qualities; no much larger clone is one base away.

Here the chain combines TRBV10-1 and TRBJ2-5, with 8 central nucleotides matching TRBD2. The sequence derives from a human donor who had recovered from COVID-19. The specimen was CD4+ T cells from blood, cultured in vitro. The nucleotides read TGCGCCAGCAGTGATCAACTAGCGGCGTCTCAAGAGACCCAGTACTTC. It specifies CASSDQLAASQETQYF.